Listed here are 13 T cell receptor beta chains from one sample, sequenced in a study of shared clonotypes between healthy human individuals. Data came from immunoSEQ multiplex PCR; TCRdb stores just in-frame clones and leaves some out. Here the sample spans about 1.4 million clones, approximately 96% being singletons. The sequencing input was naive CD4+ T cells sorted from blood. Subset defined: CD45RA+ positively selected. These receptors were obtained from a man aged 30 to 39 in good health.

This clone was picked up one time. The chain is built from TRBV5-4 and TRBJ1-3; possibly TRBD1 for D (6 bases). The V gene's germline CDR1 is SGHNT and CDR2 YYREEE (reference sequence). The germline V and J ends were trimmed by 0 bases and 4 bases, with 14 bases remaining between them. The CDR3 has 16 residues. The CDR3 is CASSLVGGPFGNTIYF. CDR3 DNA sequence: TGTGCCAGCAGCTTGGTGGGGGGCCCGTTCGGAAACACCATATATTTT.

The sample holds a few counts of this clone. This rearrangement joins TRBV21-1 to TRBJ1-5. TRBV21-1 is a pseudogene segment. The CDR3 loop spans 9 amino acids. The CDR3 protein is CASSRRRHF. CDR3 in DNA: TGTGCCAGCAGCAGGCGACGGCATTTT.

This clone occurred once. The chain employs TRBV27 and TRBJ2-3; D unclear. This CDR3 has 14 amino acids. Germline CDR1 is MNHEY and CDR2 is SMNVEV (reference sequence). The V end lost 4 bases, the J end lost 6 bases, and 14 bases lay between the germline ends. CDR3 residues: CASSSPIRLDTQYF. In DNA, the CDR3 is TGTGCCAGCAGTTCACCGATTCGCCTGGATACGCAGTATTTT.

About this clone: The sample has other DNA sequences that encode this CDR3 too. The J gene is TRBJ2-5, the V gene TRBV7-7; D gene ambiguous. This CDR3 is built from 13 residues. Germline loops: CDR1 SSHAT, CDR2 FNYEAQ (reference sequence). Trimming stripped 1 base from V and 1 base from J, with 4 bases between. The CDR3 sequence: CASSLDGQETQYF. The CDR3 DNA reads as TGTGCCAGCAGCTTAGACGGCCAAGAGACCCAGTACTTC.

This chain links TRBV29-1 with TRBJ2-6; no reliable D call. CDR1 and CDR2 (germline): SQVTM, ANQGSEA. The CDR3 spans 13 residues. V was pared by 6 bases and J by 0 bases, with 6 bases between. CDR3 nucleotide sequence: TGCAGCGTCTACAGCTCTGGGGCCAACGTCCTGACTTTC. Its protein product is CSVYSSGANVLTF.

The chain carries TRBV5-4 and TRBJ2-7; 7 bases match TRBD1. V lost 4 bases and J lost 2; bases outside the gene matches: 9. CDR3 length: 15 residues. CDR1 and CDR2 (germline): SGHNT, YYREEE (reference sequence). As DNA, the CDR3 is TGTGCCAGCAGCGAGGGACAGACTCCCCCCTACGAGCAGTACTTC. Protein: CASSEGQTPPYEQYF.

J is TRBJ2-4 and V is TRBV14, with a weak D call TRBD1 (7 bases). Looked up from germline, CDR1 is SGHDN and CDR2 is FVKESK. V lost 8 bases and J 0 bases, leaving 14 bases between the germline ends. The length of the CDR3 is 15 residues. CDR3 bases: TGTGCCAGCCGGGGCGGGACAGAAGCCAAAAACATTCAGTACTTC. Protein product: CASRGGTEAKNIQYF.

The chain carries TRBV18 and TRBJ1-2; D is unclear. The germline gives CDR1 KGHSH, CDR2 LQKENI. This CDR3 is 16 amino acids long. V gave up 3 bases and J gave up 6 bases, with 20 bases separating them. CDR3 in DNA: TGTGCCAGCTCACCTAGTTCCCCCGGGCTCTCAAATGGCTACACCTTC. Protein product: CASSPSSPGLSNGYTF.

The chain joins TRBV7-2 to TRBJ1-2; D may be TRBD1 (5 bases). Germline CDR1 and CDR2: SGHTA and FQGNSA. The CDR3 has 14 amino acids. Trimming cost V 0 bases and J 7 bases, with 12 bases left between them. The CDR3 DNA reads as TGTGCCAGCAGCTTAGCCCAGGGCTTTCCTGGCTACACCTTC. Residues: CASSLAQGFPGYTF. The full variable domain, rest sourced from reference TRBV7-2 and TRBJ1-2, is GAGVSQSPSNKVTEKGKDVELRCDPISGHTALYWYRQSLGQGLEFLIYFQGNSAPDKSGLPSDRFSAERTGGSVSTLTIQRTQQEDSAVYLCASSLAQGFPGYTFGSGTRLTVV.

The chain combines TRBV19 with TRBJ2-7; 8 nucleotides match TRBD1. The trim removed 0 bases at V and 7 bases at J, leaving 5 bases unmatched. Germline V lookup: CDR1 LNHDA, CDR2 SQIVND (reference sequence). The CDR3 sequence is 14 residues long. CDR3 nucleotides: TGTGCCAGTAGTATAGATTGGACAGGGAAAGAGCAGTACTTC. Translated: CASSIDWTGKEQYF.

Worth noting for this clone: The same CDR3 is also encoded by other DNA sequences in this sample. This chain links TRBV6-6 with TRBJ2-5; D is uncertain. The CDR3 has 11 amino acids. Looked up from germline, CDR1 is MNHNY and CDR2 is SVGAGI (reference sequence). V lost 5 bases and J 1 base, leaving 2 bases between the germline ends. The CDR3 bases are TGTGCCAGCAGTAGCCAAGAGACCCAGTACTTC. Translation gives CASSSQETQYF.

This sequence joins TRBV19 and TRBJ1-3; possibly TRBD1 for D (5 bases). Trimming removed 10 bases at V and 0 bases at J, with 16 bases between. This CDR3 contains 15 residues. The germline gives CDR1 LNHDA, CDR2 SQIVND (reference sequence). The CDR3 reads CATRAVGGSGNTIYF. The CDR3, as DNA: TGTGCCACCCGCGCTGTGGGGGGCTCTGGAAACACCATATATTTT.

Turning to this clone: In the same sample, other DNA sequences code for this CDR3. This sequence joins TRBV5-1 and TRBJ1-1; a possible D gene is TRBD1 (5 bases). There are 14 residues in the CDR3. Germline V gene data show CDR1 as SGHRS and CDR2 as YFSETQ. V was pared by 0 bases and J by 4 bases, with 10 bases between. CDR3 sequence reads: CASSLGGVGTEAFF. In DNA form, the CDR3 reads TGCGCCAGCAGCTTGGGAGGGGTGGGCACTGAAGCTTTCTTT.